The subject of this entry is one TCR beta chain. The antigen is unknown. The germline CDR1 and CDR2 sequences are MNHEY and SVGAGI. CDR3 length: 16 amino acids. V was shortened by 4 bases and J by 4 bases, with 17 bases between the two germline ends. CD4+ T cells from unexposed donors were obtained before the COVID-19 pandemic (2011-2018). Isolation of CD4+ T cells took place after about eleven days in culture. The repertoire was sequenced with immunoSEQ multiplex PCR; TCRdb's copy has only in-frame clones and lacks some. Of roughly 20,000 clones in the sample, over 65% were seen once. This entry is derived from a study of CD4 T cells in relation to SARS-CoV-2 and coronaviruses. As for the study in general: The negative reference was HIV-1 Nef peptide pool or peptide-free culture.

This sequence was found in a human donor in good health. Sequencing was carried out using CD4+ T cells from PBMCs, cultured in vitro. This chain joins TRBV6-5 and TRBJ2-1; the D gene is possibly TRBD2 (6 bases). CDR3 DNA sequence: TGTGCCAGCAGTTCACTCCCGGGACTTATTTACAATGAGCAGTTCTTC. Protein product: CASSSLPGLIYNEQFF.